Listed here are 30 T cell receptor beta chains from one sample, sequenced in a study of CD8+ T cells in alopecia areata (dated by TCRdb to between 2018 and 2020). What this sample's time point label stands for: about four weeks on oral tofacitinib. This sample's treatment or condition label indicates: oral pan-JAK inhibitor, 5-10 mg twice daily. The method behind the library was the immunoSEQ multiplex PCR assay. To provide template for TCR sequencing, every sample had RNA extracted and reverse transcribed into cDNA. The table was pulled from immuneACCESS by TCRdb, which kept in-frame rearrangements only. Such tables lose some clones; where checked, under half of the loss comes from unresolved V genes, and the rest has no known cause. The sample contains roughly 120,000 clones, roughly 50% of them found a single time. The leading ten clones occupy 25% to 35% of the sample. The sample was CD8+ T cells sorted from blood, taken at week 4, from a patient treated with tofacitinib. The receptors here all came from a human donor with alopecia areata.

V and J are TRBV29-1 and TRBJ2-7; D may be TRBD2 (6 bases). This CDR3 is built from 14 residues. Per germline, CDR1 SQVTM and CDR2 ANQGSEA. V gave up 2 bases and J gave up 5 bases, with 16 bases separating them. Here the CDR3 DNA reads TGCAGCGTTGAAAGGCGGGGTGTAGGGGACGAGCAGTACTTC. Protein: CSVERRGVGDEQYF.

The rearrangement joins TRBV7-2 to TRBJ2-7; D might be TRBD2 (6 bases). The V gene lost 5 bases and the J gene lost 3 bases, with 14 bases spanning the gap. Germline-derived CDR1 and CDR2 are SGHTA and FQGNSA. The CDR3 covers 14 residues. The CDR3 bases are TGTGCCAGCAGCACGGGACTCATTCACTACGAGCAGTACTTC. Residues: CASSTGLIHYEQYF.

With respect to this clone: The sample holds other DNA sequences that translate to the same CDR3. V is TRBV20-1 and J is TRBJ1-1; D is possibly TRBD1 (5 bases). This CDR3 has 11 residues. Germline values: CDR1 DFQATT, CDR2 SNEGSKA (reference sequence). Trimming stripped 5 bases from V and 4 bases from J, with 8 bases between. The DNA of the CDR3 is TGCAGTGCTCTCGGGGGCACTGAAGCTTTCTTT. This encodes CSALGGTEAFF.

The V call is TRBV7-6, the J call TRBJ2-5; possible D gene TRBD1, 5 bases. This CDR3 is built from 18 residues. V gave up 1 base and J gave up 1 base, with 19 bases separating them. Germline V gene data show CDR1 as SGHVS and CDR2 as FNYEAQ. CDR3 sequence (DNA): TGTGCCAGCAGCTTAGGGACCAGGGCCCCGAACTCCCAAGAGACCCAGTACTTC. Protein sequence: CASSLGTRAPNSQETQYF.

This clone has just one count. The chain combines TRBV6-5 with TRBJ2-2; D is unresolved. Germline CDR1 MNHEY, CDR2 SVGAGI. The CDR3 consists of 12 residues. V was pared by 2 bases and J by 6 bases, with 4 bases between. As DNA, the CDR3 is TGTGCCAGCAGTTACGGAGCCGGGGAGCTGTTTTTT. This codes for CASSYGAGELFF.

The CDR3 is CASGQWTGENYGYTF. The CDR3 region has the DNA TGTGCCAGCGGACAGTGGACAGGCGAAAACTATGGCTACACCTTC. The V gene is TRBV27, the J gene TRBJ1-2; 7 bases fit TRBD1. The trim removed 8 bases at V and 2 bases at J, leaving 11 bases unmatched. The CDR3 length is 15 residues. CDR1 is MNHEY, CDR2 SMNVEV, per germline (reference sequence).

The chain uses TRBV7-2 and TRBJ2-6; no reliable D call. Per germline, CDR1 SGHTA and CDR2 FQGNSA. This CDR3 is 16 amino acids long. V was clipped by 5 bases and J by 0 bases, with 11 bases between them. CDR3 loop: CASSVTWSSGANVLTF. Written as DNA, the CDR3 is TGTGCCAGCAGCGTAACTTGGAGCTCTGGGGCCAACGTCCTGACTTTC.

V is TRBV30 and J is TRBJ1-2; D gene uncertain. V was trimmed by 4 bases and J by 5 bases, leaving 14 bases between them. Germline V gives CDR1 GTSNPN, CDR2 SVGIG (reference sequence). This CDR3 has 13 residues. CDR3 coding DNA: TGTGCCTGGAACCACCAAGGGCAGTATGGCTACACCTTC. Its translation: CAWNHQGQYGYTF.

This clone was found a few times. The chain uses TRBV2 and TRBJ2-1; D uncertain. CDR1 is SNHLY and CDR2 is FYNNEI in the germline V gene. Between the trimmed V and J ends, which lost 3 bases and 3 bases, there was a span of 0 bases. The CDR3 loop spans 11 amino acids. CDR3 DNA: TGTGCCAGCAGTGACTACAATGAGCAGTTCTTC. It translates to CASSDYNEQFF.

This clone appeared once. The genes are TRBV6-4 and TRBJ1-2; no definite D call. The CDR3 sequence is 14 residues long. Germline values: CDR1 MRHNA, CDR2 SNTAGT. V lost 3 bases and J lost 3, with 11 bases in between. The CDR3 coding sequence is TGTGCCAGCAGTGAAGCCGGCGGCGACTATGGCTACACCTTC. Amino acid sequence: CASSEAGGDYGYTF.

The rearrangement uses TRBV27 and TRBJ2-5; D uncertain. Germline CDR1 and CDR2: MNHEY and SMNVEV (reference sequence). The CDR3 sequence is 14 residues long. V was trimmed by 6 bases and J by 2 bases, leaving 13 bases between them. The CDR3 coding sequence is TGTGCCAGCAGCCCCTCGGGCGGACAAGAGACCCAGTACTTC. It is translated as CASSPSGGQETQYF.

This clone was seen a few times. This chain uses TRBV9 with TRBJ2-5, with a possible D match to TRBD1 (5 bases). CDR1 and CDR2 from the germline V gene are SGDLS and YYNGEE. V gave up 0 bases and J gave up 5 bases, with 14 bases separating them. The CDR3 has 15 amino acids. The CDR3 spells CASSVAGTGLETQYF. The DNA of the CDR3 is TGTGCCAGCAGCGTAGCTGGTACAGGTTTGGAGACCCAGTACTTC.

The V and J genes are TRBV4-2 and TRBJ2-7, with D maybe TRBD1 (5 bases). V lost 5 bases and J 6 bases, leaving 14 bases between the germline ends. The germline gives CDR1 LGHNA, CDR2 YNFKEQ. This CDR3 is 13 amino acids long. The CDR3 here is CASSSGNTGEQYF. The CDR3 nucleotides read TGTGCCAGCAGCTCAGGGAACACAGGCGAGCAGTACTTC.

The V gene is TRBV29-1, the J gene TRBJ1-1; 7 bases agree with TRBD1. Germline trimming cut 2 bases from V and 1 base from J; bases unmatched to any gene: 4. The CDR3 is 14 amino acids. The germline CDR1 and CDR2 sequences are SQVTM and ANQGSEA. CDR3 region: CSVEIGGENTEAFF. The CDR3 DNA is TGCAGCGTTGAAATAGGGGGCGAGAACACTGAAGCTTTCTTT.

The chain uses TRBV29-1 and TRBJ2-5; tentatively, D is TRBD1 (6 bases). The ends were cut back, 2 bases at V and 1 base at J, with 11 bases in the middle. Germline assignment: CDR1 SQVTM and CDR2 ANQGSEA. The CDR3 contains 14 residues. The CDR3 coding sequence is TGCAGCGTTGAAACGGCAGGGGCCCAAGAGACCCAGTACTTC. As protein: CSVETAGAQETQYF.

The V gene is TRBV11-2, the J gene TRBJ2-1; D is uncertain. V was cut by 4 bases and J by 2 bases, with 6 bases left in between. The CDR3 consists of 13 residues. Germline V gives CDR1 SGHAT, CDR2 FQNNGV. The CDR3 loop reads CASSSTTYNEQFF. CDR3 DNA: TGTGCCAGCAGCTCAACCACCTACAATGAGCAGTTCTTC.

This chain joins TRBV29-1 and TRBJ2-7; TRBD1 or TRBD2 may be the D gene (7 bases each). Germline V lookup: CDR1 SQVTM, CDR2 ANQGSEA. V was pared by 3 bases and J by 3 bases, with 15 bases between. The CDR3 is made up of 14 amino acids. CDR3 sequence (DNA): TGCAGCGTTGATGACAGGGAGGGGCTCTACGAGCAGTACTTC. Translating it yields CSVDDREGLYEQYF.

V gene TRBV9 combines with J gene TRBJ1-3, with 7 bases fitting TRBD1. Germline V gives CDR1 SGDLS, CDR2 YYNGEE. Unmatched junction bases numbered 0, after V lost 3 bases and J lost 0 bases. This CDR3 is built from 14 residues. CDR3 in DNA: TGTGCCAGCAGCGGGACAGGCTCTGGAAACACCATATATTTT. This sequence encodes CASSGTGSGNTIYF.

The chain links TRBV30 to TRBJ2-5; D might be TRBD2 (7 bases). Trimming left V 2 bases short and J 5 bases short, with 18 bases between. The germline V gene has CDR1 GTSNPN and CDR2 SVGIG (reference sequence). The CDR3 has 15 residues. Here the CDR3 DNA reads TGTGCCTGGAGTCACGGCGGGGGCGGAACGGAGACCCAGTACTTC. Translation: CAWSHGGGGTETQYF. Drawing the rest from reference TRBV30 and TRBJ2-5, the complete variable domain is SQTIHQWPATLVQPVGSPLSLECTVEGTSNPNLYWYRQAAGRGLQLLFYSVGIGQISSEVPQNLSASRPQDRQFILSSKKLLLSDSGFYLCAWSHGGGGTETQYFGPGTRLLVL.

This clone showed up just a few times. CDR3 region: CASSTSGASEGETQYF. CDR3 DNA: TGTGCCAGCAGTACCTCCGGGGCCAGCGAAGGAGAGACCCAGTACTTC. The chain combines TRBV27 with TRBJ2-5; D is perhaps TRBD1 or TRBD2 (5 bases each). Germline CDR1 and CDR2: MNHEY and SMNVEV (reference sequence). The CDR3 is 16 residues long. V was cut by 5 bases and J by 4 bases, with 20 bases left in between.

The gene calls are TRBV18 and TRBJ2-4; possibly TRBD1 for D (7 bases). The V end was cut by 3 bases, the J end by 4 bases, with 10 bases between. Germline CDR1 is KGHSH and CDR2 is LQKENI. The CDR3 has 14 amino acids. CDR3 DNA sequence: TGTGCCAGCTCACCGGGGGGACAGAAAAACATTCAGTACTTC. The encoded protein is CASSPGGQKNIQYF.

This chain connects TRBV15 to TRBJ1-4; 7 nucleotides agree with TRBD1. Losses at the gene ends were 1 base for V and 8 bases for J; bases not matched to a gene: 7. CDR3 size: 15 residues. Looked up from germline, CDR1 is LNHNV and CDR2 is YYDKDF (reference sequence). The CDR3: CATSRVGGRDEKLFF. For the CDR3, the DNA is TGTGCCACCAGCAGAGTAGGGGGCAGGGACGAAAAACTGTTTTTT.

The chain couples TRBV29-1 to TRBJ1-1; D gene unclear. CDR1 is SQVTM, CDR2 ANQGSEA, per germline. CDR3 length equals 12 residues. Trimming shortened V by 4 bases and J by 1 base, and 7 bases separated the two germline ends. CDR3 amino acids: CSVAAGNTEAFF. For the CDR3, the DNA is TGCAGCGTTGCTGCCGGGAACACTGAAGCTTTCTTT. Filled out from reference TRBV29-1 and TRBJ1-1, the complete variable domain reads SAVISQKPSRDICQRGTSLTIQCQVDSQVTMMFWYRQQPGQSLTLIATANQGSEATYESGFVIDKFPISRPNLTFSTLTVSNMSPEDSSIYLCSVAAGNTEAFFGQGTRLTVV.

CDR3 coding DNA: TGTGCCAGCAGCCCAAGAAAAGCGAGTCTGTGGGGGCAGTATTTT. Translating gives CASSPRKASLWGQYF. The chain is built from TRBV7-8 and TRBJ2-3, with D unclear. With 5 bases removed from V and 11 bases from J, the gap between germline ends came to 23 bases. There are 15 residues in the CDR3. Germline CDR1 is SGHVS and CDR2 is FQNEAQ.

The chain is built from TRBV11-2 and TRBJ2-5; the match to TRBD2 covers 7 bases. The CDR3 covers 16 residues. J was trimmed by 2 bases and V by 2 bases; bases with no gene match: 8. The germline gives CDR1 SGHAT, CDR2 FQNNGV. The CDR3 sequence is CASSLLAGGIQETQYF. The CDR3 DNA follows: TGTGCCAGCAGCTTATTAGCCGGGGGGATTCAAGAGACCCAGTACTTC. The full variable domain, with the rest looked up from reference TRBV11-2 and TRBJ2-5, is EAGVAQSPRYKIIEKRQSVAFWCNPISGHATLYWYQQILGQGPKLLIQFQNNGVVDDSQLPKDRFSAERLKGVDSTLKIQPAKLEDSAVYLCASSLLAGGIQETQYFGPGTRLLVL.

J is TRBJ2-7 and V is TRBV2, with a tentative D call TRBD1 (6 bases). This CDR3 is built from 15 residues. The germline V and J ends were trimmed by 2 bases and 0 bases, with 11 bases remaining between them. Germline V gene sequence: CDR1 SNHLY, CDR2 FYNNEI. Here the CDR3 DNA reads TGTGCCAGCAGTGAAATAAGGACAGCCTCCTACGAGCAGTACTTC. Translation gives CASSEIRTASYEQYF.

The chain employs TRBV5-1 and TRBJ2-7, with 9 bases that match TRBD1. Per the germline V gene, CDR1 is SGHRS and CDR2 is YFSETQ. The CDR3 runs 14 residues. V gave up 4 bases and J gave up 5 bases; unmatched junction bases: 7. Written as DNA, the CDR3 is TGCGCCAGCAGCGGAGACAGGGGGACCGACGAGCAGTACTTC. Translating gives CASSGDRGTDEQYF.

The chain uses TRBV30 and TRBJ1-1; TRBD1 matches at 11 bases. Germline CDR1 and CDR2: GTSNPN and SVGIG (reference sequence). CDR3 length: 15 residues. V lost 2 bases, J lost 5 bases, and 7 bases stayed unmatched. The chain's CDR3 is CAWSYGTGGRTEAFF. The CDR3 DNA reads TGTGCCTGGAGTTATGGGACAGGGGGGAGGACTGAAGCTTTCTTT.

The chain recombines TRBV5-6 with TRBJ1-2; TRBD1 agrees at 8 bases. The germline V gene has CDR1 SGHDT and CDR2 YYEEEE. This CDR3 has 15 amino acids. Trimming cost V 0 bases and J 2 bases; bases outside gene matches: 3. CDR3 protein: CASSLEDRDNYGYTF. The CDR3 DNA follows: TGTGCCAGCAGCTTGGAGGACAGGGACAACTATGGCTACACCTTC.

This rearrangement joins TRBV7-8 to TRBJ2-1, with D perhaps matching TRBD2 (5 bases). V was pared by 2 bases and J by 9 bases, with 14 bases between. Germline-derived CDR1 and CDR2 are SGHVS and FQNEAQ. The length of the CDR3 is 14 residues. DNA of the CDR3: TGTGCCAGCAGCTTATTTTGGAGGCGCGGTGAGCAGTTCTTC. Protein sequence: CASSLFWRRGEQFF. The full variable domain, its missing parts supplied by reference TRBV7-8 and TRBJ2-1, is GAGVSQSPRYKVAKRGQDVALRCDPISGHVSLFWYQQALGQGPEFLTYFQNEAQLDKSGLPSDRFFAERPEGSVSTLKIQRTQQEDSAVYLCASSLFWRRGEQFFGPGTRLTVL.